The 27 T cell receptor beta chains reported below all come from one sample, sequenced in a study of shared clonotypes between healthy human individuals. Here immunoSEQ multiplex PCR was the method, and the copy in TCRdb shows in-frame clones only, minus some. Here the sample spans 950,000 to 1,100,000 clones, about 75% being singletons. Sequenced material: memory CD4+ T cells sorted from blood. Subset described: CD45RA-negative fraction. These TCRs come from a young man in good health.

The chain has TRBV2 and TRBJ1-6; a possible D gene is TRBD1 (6 bases). In germline, CDR1 is SNHLY, CDR2 FYNNEI. V lost 5 bases and J lost 7, with 15 bases in between. The CDR3 sequence is 15 residues long. The DNA of the CDR3 is TGTGCCAGCAGTAAAGGTTCGCAGGGGAATTCACCCCTCCACTTT. Translated, it gives CASSKGSQGNSPLHF.

The chain joins TRBV5-4 to TRBJ2-3; 10 bases fit TRBD1. Trimming removed 5 bases from V and 2 bases from J; junction bases left unmatched: 8. This CDR3 has 16 residues. Germline lookup yields CDR1 SGHNT and CDR2 YYREEE (reference sequence). As DNA, the CDR3 is TGTGCCAGCAGACCCCGTGGGACAGGGGACACAGATACGCAGTATTTT. Translating it yields CASRPRGTGDTDTQYF.

This chain joins TRBV6-1 and TRBJ1-5; 9 bases agree with TRBD1. Trimming took 1 base from V and 0 from J; bases not matched to a gene: 13. CDR3 size: 20 residues. Germline V gene lookup returns CDR1 MNHNS and CDR2 SASEGT. CDR3 residues: CASSEGRGTGKMYSNQPQHF. The CDR3 nucleotides are TGTGCCAGCAGTGAAGGGCGCGGGACAGGGAAGATGTATAGCAATCAGCCCCAGCATTTT.

The rearrangement uses TRBV6-4 and TRBJ2-7; D not certain. In germline, CDR1 is MRHNA, CDR2 SNTAGT. The CDR3 is 13 residues long. V lost 0 bases, J lost 2 bases, and 5 bases lay in between. This chain's CDR3 is CASSDSRPYEQYF. CDR3 in DNA: TGTGCCAGCAGTGACTCGCGGCCCTACGAGCAGTACTTC.

The chain joins TRBV30 to TRBJ1-4, with D uncertain. The V gene lost 3 bases and the J gene lost 8 bases, with 7 bases spanning the gap. This CDR3 has 11 amino acids. Germline V CDR1 and CDR2: GTSNPN, SVGIG (reference sequence). CDR3 amino acids: CAWSSMEKLFF. CDR3 nucleotides: TGTGCCTGGAGCAGTATGGAAAAACTGTTTTTT.

The CDR3 DNA sequence: TGTGCCAGTAGTATAGTCGGCAGAGAGGAAGATACGCAGTATTTT. Its protein is CASSIVGREEDTQYF. The V call is TRBV19, the J call TRBJ2-3, with D unclear. The CDR3 sequence is 15 residues long. Germline V gene sequence: CDR1 LNHDA, CDR2 SQIVND (reference sequence). V was pared by 1 base and J by 5 bases, with 13 bases between.

The genes are TRBV2 and TRBJ2-3, with 13 bases lining up with TRBD2. V lost 2 bases and J lost 6; bases outside the gene matches: 5. Germline assignment: CDR1 SNHLY and CDR2 FYNNEI. The CDR3 runs to 16 residues. The CDR3 DNA is TGTGCCAGCAGTGAACTACTAGCGGGAGGGTTCGATACGCAGTATTTT. Residues: CASSELLAGGFDTQYF. Looking up the rest from reference TRBV2 and TRBJ2-3 gives the full variable domain: EPEVTQTPSHQVTQMGQEVILRCVPISNHLYFYWYRQILGQKVEFLVSFYNNEISEKSEIFDDQFSVERPDGSNFTLKIRSTKLEDSAMYFCASSELLAGGFDTQYFGPGTRLTVL.

V is TRBV5-6 and J is TRBJ2-7, with TRBD1 identical over 11 bases. CDR1 is SGHDT, CDR2 YYEEEE, per germline. The ends lost 3 bases at V and 7 bases at J; junction bases unmatched: 6. The CDR3 has 14 residues. The CDR3 protein is CASSSDRGLGEQYF. In nucleotides, the CDR3 is TGTGCCAGCAGCTCGGACAGGGGGCTCGGTGAGCAGTACTTC.

A remark on this clone: With a far larger clone one base away, a read error is the likely cause. Other nucleotide sequences in the sample specify the same CDR3. V is TRBV4-3 and J is TRBJ2-7; D is undetermined. This CDR3 is built from 16 residues. CDR1 and CDR2 from the germline V gene are LGHNA and YSLEER. V lost 3 bases and J lost 6, with 21 bases in between. CDR3 sequence reads: CASSQAWGDPPSEQYF. In DNA, the CDR3 is TGCGCCAGCAGCCAGGCATGGGGTGACCCCCCTTCCGAGCAGTACTTC.

The rearrangement uses TRBV11-1 and TRBJ2-5, with 9 positions matching TRBD2. Germline V gene data show CDR1 as SGHAT and CDR2 as FQDESV (reference sequence). J lost 5 bases, V lost 6 bases, and 13 bases had no gene match. This CDR3 is built from 16 residues. CDR3 loop: CASRGAGASGDETQYF. The DNA for the CDR3 is TGTGCCAGCAGGGGCGCAGGGGCTAGCGGGGACGAGACCCAGTACTTC.

This clone came up once. The chain combines TRBV11-2 with TRBJ2-3; D gene uncertain. Trimming cost V 3 bases and J 4 bases, with 8 bases left between them. Germline-derived CDR1 and CDR2 are SGHAT and FQNNGV. This CDR3 is 13 amino acids long. CDR3 region: CASSFIHPDTQYF. DNA for the CDR3: TGTGCCAGCAGCTTCATTCACCCAGATACGCAGTATTTT. Full variable domain (rest looked up from reference TRBV11-2 and TRBJ2-3): EAGVAQSPRYKIIEKRQSVAFWCNPISGHATLYWYQQILGQGPKLLIQFQNNGVVDDSQLPKDRFSAERLKGVDSTLKIQPAKLEDSAVYLCASSFIHPDTQYFGPGTRLTVL.

This clone was counted a few times. Additional DNA sequences in this sample encode the identical CDR3. The chain links TRBV20-1 to TRBJ1-1, with D unclear. CDR1 is DFQATT and CDR2 is SNEGSKA in the germline V gene (reference sequence). CDR3 size: 11 residues. V was cut by 4 bases and J by 1 base, with 4 bases left in between. The CDR3 bases are TGCAGTGCTAAGGGGAACACTGAAGCTTTCTTT. This gives the protein CSAKGNTEAFF.

This clone was seen a handful of times. The rearrangement uses TRBV19 and TRBJ1-4, with D maybe TRBD1 (5 bases). The CDR3 contains 15 residues. Germline CDR1 is LNHDA and CDR2 is SQIVND (reference sequence). V dropped 4 bases and J dropped 8 bases, with 17 bases sitting between them. Here the CDR3 reads CASSTGILIAEKLFF. For the CDR3, the DNA is TGTGCCAGTAGTACAGGGATCCTGATAGCCGAAAAACTGTTTTTT.

The J gene is TRBJ1-2, the V gene TRBV19; possible D gene TRBD1, 6 bases. Germline lookup yields CDR1 LNHDA and CDR2 SQIVND (reference sequence). V was cut by 1 base and J by 0 bases, with 15 bases left in between. The CDR3 extends over 17 amino acids. DNA of the CDR3: TGTGCCAGTAGTATAGCCCAGGGCGGGGGCTCTAACTATGGCTACACCTTC. It yields the protein CASSIAQGGGSNYGYTF.

The chain joins TRBV6-1 to TRBJ1-3; D gene uncertain. Germline CDR1 reads MNHNS; CDR2 reads SASEGT. V lost 4 bases, J lost 0 bases, and 13 bases lay in between. The CDR3 has 16 residues. The CDR3 DNA reads as TGTGCCAGCAGTGCCGTGCTGGGGAGCTCTGGAAACACCATATATTTT. It specifies CASSAVLGSSGNTIYF.

In this sample, this clone turned up a few times. The genes are TRBV19 and TRBJ1-2, with D possibly TRBD1 on 5 matching bases. The V gene's germline CDR1 is LNHDA and CDR2 SQIVND (reference sequence). The CDR3 is 14 residues long. Trimming cost V 4 bases and J 4 bases, with 13 bases left between them. CDR3 sequence: CASSTSGTAYGYTF. The CDR3 region has the DNA TGTGCCAGTAGTACCTCTGGGACGGCCTATGGCTACACCTTC.

The V call is TRBV7-2, the J call TRBJ2-7, with TRBD1 identical over 10 bases. The V segment lost 5 bases and the J segment 2 bases; nucleotides outside the gene matches: 9. CDR3 length: 16 amino acids. In germline, CDR1 is SGHTA, CDR2 FQGNSA. The CDR3 loop reads CASSPTDRGRPYEQYF. The CDR3 region has the DNA TGTGCCAGCAGCCCAACCGACAGGGGGCGTCCCTACGAGCAGTACTTC.

A word on this clone: A far larger clone is one base from this, pointing to a likely read error. The chain recombines TRBV2 with TRBJ2-3; 11 positions agree with TRBD2. Germline assignment: CDR1 SNHLY and CDR2 FYNNEI. The CDR3 runs 15 residues. V lost 6 bases, J lost 2 bases, and 4 bases stayed unmatched. CDR3 DNA: TGTGCCAGCAGATCGGGACTAGCGGCCACAGATACGCAGTATTTT. This encodes CASRSGLAATDTQYF. The whole variable domain, remainder taken from reference TRBV2 and TRBJ2-3, is EPEVTQTPSHQVTQMGQEVILRCVPISNHLYFYWYRQILGQKVEFLVSFYNNEISEKSEIFDDQFSVERPDGSNFTLKIRSTKLEDSAMYFCASRSGLAATDTQYFGPGTRLTVL.

The rearrangement links TRBV4-3 to TRBJ1-1; D possibly corresponds to TRBD1 (5 bases). Germline lookup yields CDR1 LGHNA and CDR2 YSLEER. Trimming took off 0 bases at V and 4 bases at J, with 12 bases between the two ends. This CDR3 region has 15 residues. CDR3 nucleotide sequence: TGCGCCAGCAGCCAAGAAGGGGAGGGTCTCACTGAAGCTTTCTTT. Translated: CASSQEGEGLTEAFF.

There are a few counts of this clone. The gene calls are TRBV30 and TRBJ1-2, with D perhaps TRBD1 (5 bases). Germline V gives CDR1 GTSNPN, CDR2 SVGIG (reference sequence). CDR3 length: 12 residues. V gave up 7 bases and J gave up 5 bases, with 14 bases separating them. The CDR3 DNA is TGTGCCTTGACCCGGGACGGATATGGCTACACCTTC. It translates to CALTRDGYGYTF.

In this sample, this clone turned up a few times. The rearrangement uses TRBV6-1 and TRBJ1-3, with D uncertain. The CDR3 is 15 amino acids. The V end lost 8 bases, the J end lost 0 bases, and 14 bases lay between the germline ends. The germline CDR1 and CDR2 sequences are MNHNS and SASEGT. CDR3 amino acids: CASCPGSTSGNTIYF. CDR3 sequence (DNA): TGTGCCAGCTGTCCGGGATCCACCTCTGGAAACACCATATATTTT.

Of note for this clone: Other nucleotide sequences from this sample produce the same CDR3. The chain carries TRBV11-3 and TRBJ2-2; 12 bases map to TRBD2. The ends lost 5 bases at V and 4 bases at J; junction bases unmatched: 2. This CDR3 spans 15 amino acids. The germline gives CDR1 SGHNT, CDR2 YENEEA. CDR3 region: CASSPGLAGTGELFF. CDR3 nucleotide sequence: TGTGCCAGCAGCCCGGGACTAGCGGGCACCGGGGAGCTGTTTTTT.

This clone was observed a handful of times. The chain recombines TRBV28 with TRBJ2-3, with 10 bases fitting TRBD2. Germline values: CDR1 MDHEN, CDR2 SYDVKM. Germline trimming cut 6 bases from V and 0 bases from J; bases unmatched to any gene: 12. CDR3 length: 18 amino acids. In nucleotides, the CDR3 is TGTGCCAGCAGCGAGCCGTTAGCGGGGGGAACTAGCACAGATACGCAGTATTTT. Amino acid sequence: CASSEPLAGGTSTDTQYF.

The chain employs TRBV7-2 and TRBJ1-5; D is ambiguous. V was trimmed by 1 base and J by 0 bases, leaving 10 bases between them. The CDR3 consists of 16 residues. CDR1 SGHTA and CDR2 FQGNSA come from the germline V gene. The CDR3 bases are TGTGCCAGCAGCTTAGTTGCCGGTTATAGCAATCAGCCCCAGCATTTT. Protein product: CASSLVAGYSNQPQHF.

The chain employs TRBV5-1 and TRBJ1-2; perhaps TRBD1 as D (6 bases). V shed 0 bases and J shed 7 bases, with 10 bases lying between them. Germline V gene sequence: CDR1 SGHRS, CDR2 YFSETQ. This CDR3 region has 13 residues. CDR3 amino acids: CASSLGQDGGYTF. The CDR3 DNA reads TGCGCCAGCAGCTTGGGACAGGATGGTGGCTACACCTTC.

V and J are TRBV9 and TRBJ2-1; 9 bases map to TRBD2. In germline, CDR1 is SGDLS, CDR2 YYNGEE. Losses at the gene ends were 0 bases for V and 5 bases for J; bases not matched to a gene: 9. The CDR3 runs to 17 residues. The CDR3 bases are TGTGCCAGCAGCGTAGCAAGGGCGGGAGGGATTAACAATGAGCAGTTCTTC. Translating gives CASSVARAGGINNEQFF.

The J gene is TRBJ2-5, the V gene TRBV21-1; TRBD1, the table's D call, was not compared with the DNA. TRBV21-1 is classified as a pseudogene. The CDR3 runs to 15 residues. The CDR3 nucleotides read TGTGCCAGCAGCAAACAGTCACAGTCCCAAGAGACCCAGTACTTC. Its protein product is CASSKQSQSQETQYF.